This note documents a single T cell receptor beta chain sequence. This receptor's antigen is unknown. No much larger clonotype is one base removed from it; base qualities were not supplied. Whole blood was collected in K2EDTA tubes by collaborating institutions according to the institutions' own protocols. For TCRbeta analysis, collaborators shipped samples in one of three forms: frozen whole blood, isolated PBMCs, or DNA extracted from either of those sample types. This entry belongs to a study of blood T cell repertoires in COVID-19 (dated by TCRdb to 2019 to 2021). For context, the study as a whole: Samples from collaborators originated in the United States, Italy and Spain and spanned both the acute and convalescent phases of COVID-19. The prospective study material was composed of cDNA or gDNA derived from T cells, B-cell-depleted T cells, or PBMCs. Samples came from the ongoing ImmuneRACE study (first 160 participants) plus 1,254 subjects from 6 global collaborators. Where available, HLA class I and class II types were obtained from metadata supplied by the sample provider rather than from assay-based typing. A de-identified subject ID, COVID-19 status, age in years and sex were almost always included in the sample metadata. Subjects who had been exposed to COVID-19, were actively infected with it, or had recovered from it provided the deeply sampled blood TCRbeta repertoires that made up the dataset. The repertoires were released in a freely available public database meant as a resource for research on the immune response to SARS-CoV-2. The investigation overall reported the following: How much clinical and demographic metadata was included differed by source and by participant, and the metadata was provided uncurated.

The immunoSEQ Assay, a bias-controlled multiplex PCR, was used to amplify TCRbeta CDR3 regions from genomic DNA. Per the original workflow: The number of nucleated cells in each sample was estimated from the amplification of reference gene primers within the assay. Sequence reads were collapsed and filtered to measure the absolute abundance of every unique TCRbeta CDR3 rearrangement. For each sample, productive Simpson clonality was calculated by taking the square root of Simpson's diversity index across productive rearrangements. Here the immuneACCESS table is served through TCRdb, limited to in-frame sequences with V and J called. Missing clones are a known gap in these copies; in checked studies unresolved V genes cover under half, and the rest lacks a known reason. D and trimming were read from the DNA, whereas the V and J calls and clone size are those reported in that table. The sample table lists roughly 250,000 clones, 75% to 90% of them with a count of one. Together, the top ten hold around 0.84% of the sample.

The junction shows trimming of 5 bases on V and 7 bases on J, and the gene matches do not reach 12 bases of it. From a lookup of the germline V gene, CDR1 and CDR2 are SGHVS and FNYEAQ. From cysteine to phenylalanine, the CDR3 is 15 amino acids long. Here the CDR3 DNA is all that survives: 45 bases in frame from base 1. This clonotype was sampled from a man aged 25-45 years with acute or convalescent COVID-19. The rearrangement joined TRBV7-6 to TRBJ1-2; TRBD1 aligns with 8 central bases. Source material: peripheral blood. In nucleotide form, the sequence is TGTGCCAGCAGCCCGACGACAGGGGTCCTGCCTGGCTACACCTTC. This is translated as CASSPTTGVLPGYTF.